The 24 T cell receptor beta chains given below trace back to one sample, sequenced in a study of vaccination and CD4 T cells after COVID-19 (dated by TCRdb to 2022 to 2024). Their antigens are not known. Receptor amplification or capture employed PCR. Sequencing used an Illumina iSeq 100. TCR sequencing of DNA from cultured CD4+ T cells used the Oncomine TCR Beta short-read assay at the Johns Hopkins FTIC core. TCRdb trimmed public reads at Q25 via fastp, called clones via MiXCR and kept in-frame beta chains. A single entry per CDR3 protein holds the most common genes and DNA from its merged rows. Recorded for this sample are roughly 7,400 distinct CDR3 sequences; 35% of them occurred a single time. The ten largest make up about 30% of the sample. Taken with the paper, the label for treatment or condition translates to: approximately nine-day PBMC culture with coronavirus spike peptide pools or control peptides (ViraFEST assay). CD4+ T cells from unexposed donors were collected before the COVID-19 pandemic (2011-2018).

The sequencing sample was made of CD4+ T cells from blood, cultured in vitro. The origin of the receptors is a human donor in good health.

The chain uses TRBV5-4 and TRBJ1-2; D is unresolved. This CDR3 is built from 15 residues. V lost 4 bases, J lost 4 bases, and 17 bases lay in between. Germline CDR1 and CDR2: SGHNT and YYREEE (reference sequence). DNA of the CDR3: TGTGCCAGCAGCCTTCCACCTAGCTTTCTCTATGGCTACACCTTC. As protein: CASSLPPSFLYGYTF.

This clonotype was counted only a few times. This chain connects TRBV6-1 to TRBJ1-6; 10 nucleotides match TRBD1. V was clipped by 10 bases and J by 5 bases; unmatched bases: 8. Germline values: CDR1 MNHNS, CDR2 SASEGT. CDR3 length equals 15 residues. CDR3 coding DNA: TGTGCCACCTGTCCGACAGGGGGCAATAATTCACCCCTCCACTTT. This encodes CATCPTGGNNSPLHF.

The table lists this clonotype with a few counts. The V gene is TRBV5-1, the J gene TRBJ2-5; D possibly matches TRBD1 or TRBD2 (5 bases each). The length of the CDR3 is 15 residues. Germline CDR1 SGHRS, CDR2 YFSETQ. Trimming took off 4 bases at V and 5 bases at J, with 18 bases between the two ends. The CDR3 region is CASSPGGPPRETQYF. Here the CDR3 DNA reads TGCGCCAGCAGCCCTGGGGGACCCCCGCGGGAGACCCAGTACTTC.

The chain carries TRBV5-4 and TRBJ2-7; perhaps TRBD1 as D (6 bases). The V gene lost 0 bases and the J gene lost 5 bases, with 9 bases spanning the gap. The CDR3 spans 13 residues. Germline V gene lookup returns CDR1 SGHNT and CDR2 YYREEE (reference sequence). CDR3 DNA: TGTGCCAGCAGCTTGGATTGGGACAACGAGCAGTACTTC. It specifies CASSLDWDNEQYF.

V usage is TRBV4-2 and J usage is TRBJ1-1; tentative D call: TRBD1 (5 bases). V gave up 1 base and J gave up 5 bases, with 17 bases separating them. Germline V gene lookup returns CDR1 LGHNA and CDR2 YNFKEQ. The CDR3 loop spans 16 amino acids. CDR3 in amino acids: CASSQGGRGKGTEAFF. The DNA of the CDR3 is TGTGCCAGCAGCCAAGGGGGCCGGGGGAAAGGGACTGAAGCTTTCTTT.

The chain carries TRBV12-3 or TRBV12-4 and TRBJ2-1; a weak D match, TRBD2 (6 bases). V was shortened by 5 bases and J by 4 bases, with 15 bases between the two germline ends. The CDR3 has 15 amino acids. CDR3 sequence: CASSPLGAGYNEQFF. The CDR3 region has the DNA TGTGCCAGCAGTCCCCTTGGGGCGGGGTACAATGAGCAGTTCTTC.

In the case of this clonotype: With a much larger clone just one base away, this may be a read error. The chain joins TRBV6-2 or TRBV6-3 to TRBJ2-3; D might be TRBD2 (6 bases). Germline values: CDR1 MNHEY, CDR2 SVGEGT. The CDR3 extends over 15 amino acids. CDR3 loop: CASTPRAGSTNTQYF. The CDR3 nucleotides are TGTGCCAGCACCCCGAGGGCGGGGAGCACAAATACGCAGTATTTT.

The count of this clonotype is one. The chain carries TRBV10-2 and TRBJ1-1, with D hard to call. The germline V gene encodes CDR1 WSHSY and CDR2 SAAADI. The CDR3 sequence is 13 residues long. V was trimmed by 3 bases and J by 4 bases, leaving 9 bases between them. In nucleotides, the CDR3 is TGCGCCAGCAGTGAATCCGGGATCACTGAAGCTTTCTTT. Translation gives CASSESGITEAFF.

The CDR3 loop is CALLWTEAFF. The CDR3 bases are TGTGCCCTCTTATGGACTGAAGCTTTCTTT. The gene calls are TRBV30 and TRBJ1-1; unclear D gene. This CDR3 contains 10 residues. CDR1 is GTSNPN, CDR2 SVGIG, per germline (reference sequence). Trimming removed 8 bases from V and 5 bases from J, with 9 bases in between.

V gene TRBV12-3 or TRBV12-4 combines with J gene TRBJ1-2, with TRBD1 matching 9 bases. There are 13 residues in the CDR3. With V trimmed by 6 bases and J by 7 bases, 6 bases remained unmatched. The CDR3 region has the DNA TGTGCCAGCAGGAACAGGGGGCTAAGTGGCTACACCTTC. Translation: CASRNRGLSGYTF.

This chain connects TRBV9 to TRBJ1-2; D unresolved. The CDR3 sequence is 14 residues long. Germline-derived CDR1 and CDR2 are SGDLS and YYNGEE. V was cut by 2 bases and J by 5 bases, with 13 bases left in between. CDR3 protein: CASSVDTGLYGYTF. CDR3 DNA sequence: TGTGCCAGCAGCGTCGACACGGGATTATATGGCTACACCTTC.

The V call is TRBV19, the J call TRBJ1-2; D is unclear. This CDR3 has 17 residues. CDR1 is LNHDA, CDR2 SQIVND, per germline (reference sequence). Trimming removed 7 bases from V and 0 bases from J, with 21 bases in between. The CDR3 reads CASTLTRARTTNYGYTF. CDR3 bases: TGTGCCAGTACCCTCACCCGGGCGCGGACTACTAACTATGGCTACACCTTC.

The chain employs TRBV5-1 and TRBJ1-5, with D maybe TRBD1 (5 bases). Germline loops: CDR1 SGHRS, CDR2 YFSETQ. The length of the CDR3 is 16 residues. V was clipped by 0 bases and J by 5 bases, with 15 bases between them. CDR3 in amino acids: CASSLGPGGDYQPQHF. In nucleotides, the CDR3 is TGCGCCAGCAGCTTGGGCCCTGGGGGGGATTATCAGCCCCAGCATTTT.

The J gene is TRBJ2-7, the V gene TRBV11-3; D not resolved. Germline CDR1 reads SGHNT; CDR2 reads YENEEA. This CDR3 region has 13 residues. The germline V and J ends were trimmed by 3 bases and 6 bases, with 12 bases remaining between them. The CDR3 protein is CASSFFPLGEQYF. Written as DNA, the CDR3 is TGTGCCAGCAGCTTCTTTCCCCTAGGCGAGCAGTACTTC.

This clonotype was seen a handful of times. The rearrangement links TRBV20-1 to TRBJ2-5; no reliable D call. The CDR3 spans 11 residues. V lost 3 bases to trimming and J lost 2 bases, with 4 bases between them. Per the germline V gene, CDR1 is DFQATT and CDR2 is SNEGSKA (reference sequence). CDR3: CSASGQETQYF. The CDR3 DNA reads TGCAGTGCTAGCGGTCAAGAGACCCAGTACTTC.

The table lists this clonotype with a few counts. The gene calls are TRBV29-1 and TRBJ2-7, with D tentatively TRBD1 or TRBD2 (5 bases each). The germline V and J ends were trimmed by 5 bases and 7 bases, with 27 bases remaining between them. CDR1 SQVTM and CDR2 ANQGSEA come from the germline V gene. The CDR3 has 16 residues. CDR3 DNA: TGCAGCGTTATCCGTGTAAGCGGACACCTTATGGGGGAGCAGTACTTC. It encodes CSVIRVSGHLMGEQYF.

The chain uses TRBV15 and TRBJ1-3; D possibly corresponds to TRBD1 (5 bases). The ends were cut back, 0 bases at V and 4 bases at J, with 13 bases in the middle. The V gene's germline CDR1 is LNHNV and CDR2 YYDKDF (reference sequence). The CDR3 covers 16 residues. The CDR3 protein is CATSRDYGGVGNTIYF. In DNA, the CDR3 is TGTGCCACCAGCAGAGATTACGGAGGGGTCGGAAACACCATATATTTT.

The chain links TRBV7-6 to TRBJ2-1; D perhaps matches TRBD2 (7 bases). Germline V gene lookup returns CDR1 SGHVS and CDR2 FNYEAQ. The CDR3 consists of 17 residues. V lost 2 bases and J 4 bases, leaving 18 bases between the germline ends. CDR3 loop: CASSLIVAGAKYNEQFF. CDR3 nucleotide sequence: TGTGCCAGCAGCTTAATTGTTGCGGGGGCGAAATACAATGAGCAGTTCTTC. The full variable domain, in which reference TRBV7-6 and TRBJ2-1 provide the parts outside the CDR3, is GAGVSQSPRYKVTKRGQDVALRCDPISGHVSLYWYRQALGQGPEFLTYFNYEAQQDKSGLPNDRFSAERPEGSISTLTIQRTEQRDSAMYRCASSLIVAGAKYNEQFFGPGTRLTVL.

This clonotype was found a few times. This chain joins TRBV20-1 and TRBJ1-2, with D tentatively TRBD1 (5 bases). The CDR3 covers 13 residues. V was pared by 6 bases and J by 3 bases, with 14 bases between. CDR1 is DFQATT, CDR2 SNEGSKA, per germline (reference sequence). CDR3: CSAAPGMDYGYTF. As DNA, the CDR3 is TGCAGTGCCGCCCCAGGGATGGACTATGGCTACACCTTC.

This chain uses TRBV11-2 with TRBJ2-7, with 9 bases fitting TRBD1. The CDR3 spans 15 residues. J gave up 7 bases and V 2 bases, and 9 bases lay outside the gene matches. Germline CDR1 is SGHAT and CDR2 is FQNNGV. The CDR3 sequence: CASSLSGTGFEEQYF. CDR3 coding DNA: TGTGCCAGCAGCTTATCCGGGACAGGGTTTGAAGAGCAGTACTTC.

This clonotype was counted between two and nine times. V gene TRBV20-1 combines with J gene TRBJ2-5, with D perhaps TRBD1 (6 bases). The germline V gene encodes CDR1 DFQATT and CDR2 SNEGSKA (reference sequence). The CDR3 sequence is 14 residues long. The V end lost 0 bases, the J end lost 2 bases, and 10 bases lay between the germline ends. The CDR3 spells CSARDYREQETQYF. The CDR3 DNA reads as TGCAGTGCTAGAGATTACAGGGAACAAGAGACCCAGTACTTC.

CDR3 nucleotides: TGTGCCACTAGTTCCCCTCCCCTTCAAGAGACCCAGTACTTC. This encodes CATSSPPLQETQYF. The gene calls are TRBV7-2 and TRBJ2-5; D call uncertain. Trimming took off 10 bases at V and 2 bases at J, with 17 bases between the two ends. Per the germline V gene, CDR1 is SGHTA and CDR2 is FQGNSA. This CDR3 has 14 amino acids.

This chain uses TRBV7-3 with TRBJ1-2; TRBD1 aligns across 7 bases. The germline CDR1 and CDR2 sequences are SGHTA and FQGTGA. V gave up 5 bases and J gave up 8 bases; unmatched junction bases: 8. The CDR3 length is 13 residues. The CDR3 region is CASSVTGVYGYTF. As DNA, the CDR3 is TGTGCCAGCAGCGTCACAGGGGTTTACGGCTACACCTTC.

This sequence joins TRBV7-9 and TRBJ1-3; maybe TRBD1 (6 bases). The CDR3 contains 16 residues. CDR1 is SEHNR and CDR2 is FQNEAQ in the germline V gene (reference sequence). V was cut by 2 bases and J by 0 bases, with 11 bases left in between. CDR3 nucleotides: TGTGCCAGCAGCTTAAGGGACAAGGGCTCTGGAAACACCATATATTTT. Translating it yields CASSLRDKGSGNTIYF.